These T cell receptor beta chains were read from a single sample in a study of T cell responses to AZD1222 COVID-19 vaccine. Only in-frame clones appear in the TCRdb table, and some are missing; sequencing was by immunoSEQ multiplex PCR. The sample lists roughly 130,000 clones; 70% to 90% were seen once. The sample consisted of peripheral blood, taken on day 0 of AZD1222 vaccination. The source is an adult in good health. The CDR3 runs from the conserved cysteine through the conserved F or W. The D gene is left open where the match is weak. Clone size is given for some rows only: seen once, a few or many times, or a class if the clone is expanded.

cdr3_nt	cdr3_aa	v_call	cdr3_length	d_call	clone_size	j_call
TGTGCCAGTAGTATCCTCGGACTACGAGGCGAGACCCAGTACTTC	CASSILGLRGETQYF	TRBV19	15	-	-	TRBJ2-5
TGTGCCAGCAGCCCGAAGGGTCGGTTTGATCTAGGCTACACCTTC	CASSPKGRFDLGYTF	TRBV7-2	15	-	-	TRBJ1-2
TGTGCCAGCAGCTTGGTTACTCCGGGACAGGATCCCTTGAACACTGAAGCTTTCTTT	CASSLVTPGQDPLNTEAFF	TRBV5-5	19	TRBD1	few	TRBJ1-1
TGCGCCAGCAGCTTGGTTGGCGGGAGGGCCGTGGGTGAGCAGTTCTTC	CASSLVGGRAVGEQFF	TRBV5-1	16	TRBD2	-	TRBJ2-1
TGTGCCAGTAGCCGTGGCTCCCTTGCAGGGGGGATAAAAGAGACCCAGTACTTC	CASSRGSLAGGIKETQYF	TRBV19	18	-	-	TRBJ2-5
TGTGCCAGCAGTACGCCCGGGTACACTAGCACAGATACGCAGTATTTT	CASSTPGYTSTDTQYF	TRBV27	16	-	-	TRBJ2-3
TGCGCCAGCAGCCAAGGGGCGCCCCTTTACAATGAGCAGTTCTTC	CASSQGAPLYNEQFF	TRBV4-3	15	-	-	TRBJ2-1
TGTGCCAGCAGTTGGGACGGGGGTGAAAAACTGTTTTTT	CASSWDGGEKLFF	TRBV6-6	13	-	-	TRBJ1-4
TGCGCCAGCAGCATCGGGACCGCCTCTGGGGAGCTGTTTTTT	CASSIGTASGELFF	TRBV5-1	14	-	-	TRBJ2-2
TGCGCCAGCAGCCGGGAGGGACTGGCAAAGCAGTTCTTC	CASSREGLAKQFF	TRBV4-1	13	TRBD2	-	TRBJ2-1
TGTGCCAGTAGTATACTAGGGACAGGGTTTACGGGTGGCTACACCTTC	CASSILGTGFTGGYTF	TRBV19	16	TRBD1	-	TRBJ1-2
TGTGCCAGTAGTATCGGGGGTAATTCACCCCTCCACTTT	CASSIGGNSPLHF	TRBV19	13	-	-	TRBJ1-6
TGTGCTAGTGGTTTACCCAGCGGGGGCTCCTACAATGAGCAGTTCTTC	CASGLPSGGSYNEQFF	TRBV12-5	16	TRBD2	-	TRBJ2-1
TGTGCCAGCAGCCTAAGACAGGTTTTGCTCAGGAGCTCCTACAATGAGCAGTTCTTC	CASSLRQVLLRSSYNEQFF	TRBV7-2	19	-	-	TRBJ2-1
TGTGCCAGTAGCCCTCTCGGGACAGGGGGGGTGTATAGCAATCAGCCCCAGCATTTT	CASSPLGTGGVYSNQPQHF	TRBV19	19	TRBD1	-	TRBJ1-5
TGTGCCGCACACGACAGAGCGGGCACCGGGGAGCTGTTTTTT	CAAHDRAGTGELFF	TRBV28	14	-	-	TRBJ2-2
TGCGCCAGCAGCCAAGACCCAGGGGGAATTGGCACTGAAGCTTTCTTT	CASSQDPGGIGTEAFF	TRBV4-1	16	TRBD1	-	TRBJ1-1
TGTGCCAGCAGCGGAGGGACATCCCACATCCACAATGAGCAGTTCTTC	CASSGGTSHIHNEQFF	TRBV9	16	-	-	TRBJ2-1
TGTGCCATCAGTGAGTCGACGACAGGAAACTATGGCTACACCTTC	CAISESTTGNYGYTF	TRBV10-3	15	-	-	TRBJ1-2
TGTGCCAGCAGTTACTTGGGAGGGCCCTCCTACGAGCAGTACTTC	CASSYLGGPSYEQYF	TRBV6-2/TRBV6-3	15	TRBD2	few	TRBJ2-7
TGTGCCAGCAGTGAAAGGGGGGGGGAGGCTTTCTTT	CASSERGGEAFF	TRBV6-1	12	-	-	TRBJ1-1
TGTGCCAGCAGCTTAGGAGCGGGGGGATACCAAGAGACCCAGTACTTC	CASSLGAGGYQETQYF	TRBV11-2	16	TRBD2	-	TRBJ2-5
TGCGCCAGCAGCCGGAGACTAGCGGCTACCACAGATACGCAGTATTTT	CASSRRLAATTDTQYF	TRBV5-1	16	TRBD2	once	TRBJ2-3
TGTGCCAGCAGCAGTAGGAGGAACACCGGGGAGCTGTTTTTT	CASSSRRNTGELFF	TRBV3-1/TRBV3-2	14	-	-	TRBJ2-2
TGTGCCAGCTCACCCCCAGTTCCGAACACTGAAGCTTTCTTT	CASSPPVPNTEAFF	TRBV18	14	-	-	TRBJ1-1
TGTGCCAGCAGCTTAGGGGTCGGGAGGAGATACAATGAGCAGTTCTTC	CASSLGVGRRYNEQFF	TRBV7-9	16	TRBD2	-	TRBJ2-1
TGTGCCAGCAGTTACCACGGACAAGAAAATGGCTACACCTTC	CASSYHGQENGYTF	TRBV6-5	14	-	-	TRBJ1-2
TGTGCCAGTAGTCTAGGGGGGCGAGGCTACACCTTC	CASSLGGRGYTF	TRBV19	12	-	-	TRBJ1-2
TGTGCCAGCAGTGAATTAGCGGAAGGGACAGATACGCAGTATTTT	CASSELAEGTDTQYF	TRBV6-1	15	-	once	TRBJ2-3
TGCGCCAGCAGCTTGGGCGGAGGGAGCTCCTATAATTCACCCCTCCACTTT	CASSLGGGSSYNSPLHF	TRBV5-1	17	-	-	TRBJ1-6
TGTGCCAGCAGCCTAGGGGCTTACGAGCAGTACTTC	CASSLGAYEQYF	TRBV5-6	12	-	-	TRBJ2-7
TGTGCCAGCAGCACAAGCGGGAGGCGGTACAATGAGCAGTTCTTC	CASSTSGRRYNEQFF	TRBV11-3	15	TRBD2	-	TRBJ2-1
TGTGCCAGCAGCTTAGAGGGACGGATTGAAAAACTGTTTTTT	CASSLEGRIEKLFF	TRBV7-8	14	-	-	TRBJ1-4
TGTGCCAGCACCCCCGTAAAAAGGGTTTATGGCACTGAAGCTTTCTTT	CASTPVKRVYGTEAFF	TRBV27	16	-	-	TRBJ1-1
TGTGCCAGCATGCTAGCGGGAGGGCCTACAGATACGCAGTATTTT	CASMLAGGPTDTQYF	TRBV6-5	15	TRBD2	-	TRBJ2-3
TGTGCCAGCAGCCTAGGGGGTATTGCTGAAGCTTTCTTT	CASSLGGIAEAFF	TRBV11-3	13	-	-	TRBJ1-1
TGTGCCAGCAGCCCCAGGCTTCGGACAGGGGATCAAGAGACCCAGTACTTC	CASSPRLRTGDQETQYF	TRBV3-1/TRBV3-2	17	TRBD1	-	TRBJ2-5
TGTGCCAGCAGCTCGATACAGGGGGCGCGGGGCAATCAGCCCCAGCATTTT	CASSSIQGARGNQPQHF	TRBV5-8	17	TRBD1	once	TRBJ1-5
TGTGCCAGCAAGGAACTAGCAGGAGATACGCAGTATTTT	CASKELAGDTQYF	TRBV27	13	-	once	TRBJ2-3
TGTGCCAGCAGTGACCTGTCAGGGGGTTTCTCTGGAAACACCATATATTTT	CASSDLSGGFSGNTIYF	TRBV6-1	17	TRBD1	few	TRBJ1-3
TGTGCCAGCAGCTTGGGAAGCTCTGGAAACACCATATATTTT	CASSLGSSGNTIYF	TRBV5-6	14	-	-	TRBJ1-3
TGTGCCAGCAGCTCCCTGGGACAGGGGGCTGTGGCAGATACGCAGTATTTT	CASSSLGQGAVADTQYF	TRBV7-2	17	TRBD1	-	TRBJ2-3
TGTGCCAGAAGCCAGCCGGGACAGAGATGTGGCTACACCTTC	CARSQPGQRCGYTF	TRBV5-3	14	TRBD1	-	TRBJ1-2
TGTGCCAGTAGAGAACAGCATAGCAATCAGCCCCAGCATTTT	CASREQHSNQPQHF	TRBV19	14	-	-	TRBJ1-5
TGTGCCACCAGCTACCCCCGTCGGGGACGGAACAATGAGCAGTTCTTC	CATSYPRRGRNNEQFF	TRBV15	16	-	-	TRBJ2-1
TGTGCCAGCAGTGAATCGAGGCGGCAGCCCCAGCATTTT	CASSESRRQPQHF	TRBV2	13	-	-	TRBJ1-5
TGTGCCAGTAGGGAGGGATCAACTAATGAAAAACTGTTTTTT	CASREGSTNEKLFF	TRBV19	14	-	few	TRBJ1-4
TGTGCCAGCAGCTCCTCCCCCAAGGGGGTCTATGAGCAGTTCTTC	CASSSSPKGVYEQFF	TRBV7-9	15	-	-	TRBJ2-1
TGTGCCAGCAGTTTATACCCGGGACGGAACTATGGCTACACCTTC	CASSLYPGRNYGYTF	TRBV27	15	-	-	TRBJ1-2
TGTGCCAGCTCACCCCCCGGGACGCATGGAAACACCATATATTTT	CASSPPGTHGNTIYF	TRBV18	15	-	-	TRBJ1-3
TGTGCCAGCAGTCTCGACAGGTCCAATTATAGCAATCAGCCCCAGCATTTT	CASSLDRSNYSNQPQHF	TRBV6-2/TRBV6-3	17	-	-	TRBJ1-5
TGCGCCAGCAGCTTGGGAGACGGGCCCTTAGCCAAAAACATTCAGTACTTC	CASSLGDGPLAKNIQYF	TRBV5-1	17	-	few	TRBJ2-4
TGTGCCAGCAGCTTGGAGGGTATCACTGAAGCTTTCTTT	CASSLEGITEAFF	TRBV7-3	13	-	-	TRBJ1-1
TGTGCCAGCAGATCGGACAGGGCCCGGGGCTACACCTTC	CASRSDRARGYTF	TRBV6-5	13	TRBD1	few	TRBJ1-2
TGTGCCAGTACCCGACAGGGGGCCGGGAACACCATATATTTT	CASTRQGAGNTIYF	TRBV19	14	TRBD1	-	TRBJ1-3
TGTGCCAGCAGTGACTTAAGAGGGGAAGGAAACACCGGGGAGCTGTTTTTT	CASSDLRGEGNTGELFF	TRBV6-4	17	-	-	TRBJ2-2
TGTGCCAGCAGCTTCACACCCCTTGACGCTGAAGCTTTCTTT	CASSFTPLDAEAFF	TRBV7-3	14	-	-	TRBJ1-1
TGCGCCAGCAAGACCGGAAGCGCCGGGGAGAATGAAAAACTGTTTTTT	CASKTGSAGENEKLFF	TRBV5-1	16	-	-	TRBJ1-4
TGTGCCAGCAGCTTAGGAGCGGGACTTCAAGAGACCCAGTACTTC	CASSLGAGLQETQYF	TRBV11-3	15	TRBD2	-	TRBJ2-5